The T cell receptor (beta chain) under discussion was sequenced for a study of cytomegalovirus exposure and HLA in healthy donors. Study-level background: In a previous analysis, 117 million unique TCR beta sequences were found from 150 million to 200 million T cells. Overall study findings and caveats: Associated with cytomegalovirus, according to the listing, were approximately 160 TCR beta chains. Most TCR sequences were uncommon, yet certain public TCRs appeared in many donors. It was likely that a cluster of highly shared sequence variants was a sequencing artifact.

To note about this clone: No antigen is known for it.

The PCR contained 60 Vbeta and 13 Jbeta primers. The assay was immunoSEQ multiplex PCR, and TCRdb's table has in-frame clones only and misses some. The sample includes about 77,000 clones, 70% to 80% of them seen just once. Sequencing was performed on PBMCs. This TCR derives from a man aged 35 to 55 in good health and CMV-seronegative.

CDR3 residues: CASSETVNTEAFF. The CDR3 DNA reads TGTGCCAGCAGTGAAACTGTGAACACTGAAGCTTTCTTT. The V gene is TRBV6-1, the J gene TRBJ1-1, with D uncertain. This CDR3 has 13 amino acids. CDR1 and CDR2 from the germline V gene are MNHNS and SASEGT. The V and J ends lost 2 bases and 0 bases respectively, with 4 bases between them.